Here is one T cell receptor beta chain with its context. The data were produced by immunoSEQ multiplex PCR, yet TCRdb's version contains in-frame clones alone and is incomplete. This table has about 270,000 clones, roughly 91% appearing once. This specimen belongs to a study of blood T cell repertoires in COVID-19. CDR3 size: 14 residues. The germline gives CDR1 SGHRS, CDR2 YFSETQ. V dropped 0 bases and J dropped 0 bases, with 6 bases sitting between them. Material for sequencing was PBMCs or T cells enriched from blood (not recorded which). The origin of this receptor is a middle-aged woman with acute COVID-19. J is TRBJ2-5 and V is TRBV5-1; D is ambiguous. The CDR3 reads CASSLDSNQETQYF. CDR3 in DNA: TGCGCCAGCAGCTTGGACAGTAACCAAGAGACCCAGTACTTC.